The 27 T cell receptor beta chains below come from one sample, sequenced in a study of neurological immune-mediated disorders. MiXCR was run by TCRdb on the 5' RACE reads, yielding one entry per CDR3 protein. The sample lists approximately 25,000 distinct CDR3 sequences, under 25% occurring once. Sequences were obtained from PBMCs. Receptors originate from a woman aged 55-69 years in good health.

This clonotype appeared many times. The genes are TRBV27 and TRBJ1-5; D is perhaps TRBD1 (5 bases). Germline V gene lookup returns CDR1 MNHEY and CDR2 SMNVEV (reference sequence). Trimming took 0 bases from V and 0 from J, leaving 6 bases between them. The CDR3 has 15 amino acids. The CDR3: CASSLSGHSNQPQHF. Written as DNA, the CDR3 is TGTGCCAGCAGTTTATCAGGACATAGCAATCAGCCCCAGCATTTT.

There are many counts of this clonotype. The V and J genes are TRBV6-2 or TRBV6-3 and TRBJ1-2; 7 nucleotides match TRBD1. This CDR3 spans 14 amino acids. The V gene end was trimmed by 5 bases and the J gene end by 2 bases; junction bases not matched to a gene: 5. Germline CDR1 reads MNHEY; CDR2 reads SVGEGT. The CDR3 region is CASSGTVTNYGYTF. The CDR3 DNA reads TGTGCCAGCAGTGGGACAGTTACCAACTATGGCTACACCTTC.

This clonotype was observed many times. The V call is TRBV5-5, the J call TRBJ1-2, with 7 bases identical to TRBD1. The CDR3 has 14 residues. V shed 4 bases and J 4 bases; nucleotides not matched to a gene: 7. The germline gives CDR1 SGHKS, CDR2 YYEKEE (reference sequence). The DNA of the CDR3 is TGTGCCAGCAGCGTACCGGGACAGCCCTATGGCTACACCTTC. Translation gives CASSVPGQPYGYTF. The variable domain in full, completed from reference TRBV5-5 and TRBJ1-2, reads DAGVTQSPTHLIKTRGQQVTLRCSPISGHKSVSWYQQVLGQGPQFIFQYYEKEERGRGNFPDRFSARQFPNYSSELNVNALLLGDSALYLCASSVPGQPYGYTFGSGTRLTVV.

Many counts were recorded for this clonotype. The chain recombines TRBV7-8 with TRBJ2-7; D ambiguous. Trimming took off 1 base at V and 4 bases at J, with 8 bases between the two ends. The CDR3 length is 13 residues. Per the germline V gene, CDR1 is SGHVS and CDR2 is FQNEAQ. The CDR3 DNA reads as TGTGCCAGCAGCTTAGAGAGGAAGTACGAGCAGTACTTC. Protein: CASSLERKYEQYF.

This clonotype came up many times. The genes are TRBV7-3 and TRBJ2-3; 7 bases align to TRBD2. Germline-derived CDR1 and CDR2 are SGHTA and FQGTGA. This CDR3 comprises 15 residues. The J segment lost 5 bases and the V segment lost 2 bases, leaving 7 bases of the junction unmatched. CDR3 sequence reads: CASSLSRDYGDTQYF. CDR3 bases: TGTGCCAGCAGCTTATCGCGGGACTACGGAGATACGCAGTATTTT. Looking up the rest from reference TRBV7-3 and TRBJ2-3 gives the full variable domain: GAGVSQTPSNKVTEKGKYVELRCDPISGHTALYWYRQSLGQGPEFLIYFQGTGAADDSGLPNDRFFAVRPEGSVSTLKIQRTERGDSAVYLCASSLSRDYGDTQYFGPGTRLTVL.

The CDR3 sequence is CASSQTGYVDNEQYF. The CDR3 bases are TGTGCCAGCAGCCAGACAGGGTATGTCGACAACGAGCAGTACTTC. This sequence joins TRBV6-5 and TRBJ2-7, with 7 positions matching TRBD1. CDR1 and CDR2 from the germline V gene are MNHEY and SVGAGI. The CDR3 sequence is 15 residues long. The V segment lost 6 bases and the J segment 5 bases; nucleotides outside the gene matches: 13.

This clonotype was recorded many times. The chain uses TRBV29-1 and TRBJ1-1, with D possibly matching TRBD1 (5 bases). This CDR3 is 13 amino acids long. The germline V and J ends were trimmed by 4 bases and 5 bases, with 14 bases remaining between them. Germline V CDR1 and CDR2: SQVTM, ANQGSEA. Here the CDR3 reads CSVGSGSETEAFF. The CDR3 nucleotides read TGCAGCGTTGGATCAGGGTCGGAAACTGAAGCTTTCTTT.

This clonotype appeared a single time. This sequence joins TRBV3-1 and TRBJ2-1; 14 positions agree with TRBD2. Matching the DNA end better, TRBJ2-7 makes the J call doubtful. Germline lookup yields CDR1 LGHDT and CDR2 YNNKEL (reference sequence). This CDR3 has 15 residues. The CDR3 bases are TGTGCCAGCAGCCAGACTAGCGGGAGGGCCTACGAGCAGTACTTC. Protein: CASSQTSGRAYEQYF.

This clonotype occurred many times. This chain links TRBV9 with TRBJ2-1; no definite D call. The CDR3 totals 13 residues. With 0 bases removed from V and 2 bases from J, the gap between germline ends came to 3 bases. Germline CDR1 reads SGDLS; CDR2 reads YYNGEE. The CDR3 DNA reads as TGTGCCAGCAGCGTAGTTGCCTACAATGAGCAGTTCTTC. Its translation: CASSVVAYNEQFF.

This clonotype occurred many times. The chain uses TRBV5-1 and TRBJ2-1; 10 bases are a match to TRBD2. CDR3 length equals 17 residues. Germline CDR1 is SGHRS and CDR2 is YFSETQ. V shed 0 bases, J shed 2 bases, and the junction held 5 bases outside the gene matches. The CDR3 loop reads CASSLGGTSDPYNEQFF. The CDR3 region has the DNA TGCGCCAGCAGCTTGGGGGGGACTAGCGACCCCTACAATGAGCAGTTCTTC.

This clonotype has at least ten counts. The chain employs TRBV12-3 or TRBV12-4 and TRBJ1-1; maybe TRBD1 (6 bases). V was shortened by 9 bases and J by 0 bases, with 11 bases between the two germline ends. The CDR3 extends over 13 amino acids. CDR3 loop: CASRTALNTEAFF. The CDR3 region has the DNA TGTGCCAGTAGGACAGCGCTGAACACTGAAGCTTTCTTT.

The table lists this clonotype with many counts. J is TRBJ2-1 and V is TRBV20-1, with 10 bases identical to TRBD2. Losses at the gene ends were 2 bases for V and 9 bases for J; bases not matched to a gene: 19. This CDR3 is 18 amino acids long. Looked up from germline, CDR1 is DFQATT and CDR2 is SNEGSKA (reference sequence). The CDR3 sequence is CSARSKNPGTSDGGEQFF. CDR3 DNA: TGCAGTGCTAGATCCAAAAACCCCGGGACTAGCGATGGCGGTGAGCAGTTCTTC.

This clonotype was detected many times. The chain employs TRBV28 and TRBJ1-1; TRBD1 might be the D (6 bases). CDR1 and CDR2 (germline): MDHEN, SYDVKM. V was trimmed by 3 bases and J by 4 bases, leaving 12 bases between them. The CDR3 runs to 14 residues. The CDR3 here is CASSLGGDGTEAFF. DNA for the CDR3: TGTGCCAGCAGTTTGGGGGGCGATGGCACTGAAGCTTTCTTT.

This clonotype was picked up many times. CDR3 sequence: CASSVVGTYNEQFF. The CDR3, as DNA: TGTGCCAGCAGCGTAGTGGGGACCTACAATGAGCAGTTCTTC. The chain couples TRBV9 to TRBJ2-1; the D is unclear. CDR1 and CDR2 from the germline V gene are SGDLS and YYNGEE. This CDR3 is built from 14 residues. V lost 0 bases and J lost 2, with 6 bases in between.

This clonotype was observed many times. The chain combines TRBV20-1 with TRBJ2-6; D is unresolved. Germline CDR1 and CDR2: DFQATT and SNEGSKA (reference sequence). V gave up 6 bases and J gave up 2 bases, with 20 bases separating them. This CDR3 contains 17 residues. This CDR3 is CSARNGYAYAGANVLTF. The CDR3 DNA reads as TGCAGTGCCAGGAACGGATACGCTTACGCTGGGGCCAACGTCCTGACTTTC.

At least ten counts were recorded for this clonotype. V usage is TRBV5-6 and J usage is TRBJ2-1; 8 bases are shared with TRBD2. Germline trimming cut 2 bases from V and 3 bases from J; bases unmatched to any gene: 4. The CDR3 is 15 residues long. CDR1 and CDR2 (germline): SGHDT, YYEEEE. The CDR3 loop reads CASSLVAGHYNEQFF. In nucleotides, the CDR3 is TGTGCCAGCAGCTTAGTAGCGGGGCACTACAATGAGCAGTTCTTC.

This clonotype rates as medium-sized (0.01 to 0.1%). The rearrangement uses TRBV20-1 and TRBJ2-7; TRBD1 agrees at 9 bases. V was clipped by 4 bases and J by 3 bases; unmatched bases: 7. Germline CDR1 and CDR2: DFQATT and SNEGSKA (reference sequence). This CDR3 comprises 14 residues. The DNA for the CDR3 is TGCAGTGCTAATGGGGACAGGGAAATCTACGAGCAGTACTTC. It codes for CSANGDREIYEQYF.

This clonotype occurred many times. The chain has TRBV18 and TRBJ1-5; a weak D match, TRBD1 (5 bases). This CDR3 has 18 amino acids. In germline, CDR1 is KGHSH, CDR2 LQKENI. The ends were cut back, 3 bases at V and 0 bases at J, with 18 bases in the middle. The CDR3 protein is CASSPSGGAGHSNQPQHF. CDR3 nucleotide sequence: TGTGCCAGCTCACCTTCCGGGGGAGCAGGCCATAGCAATCAGCCCCAGCATTTT.

This clonotype was seen ten or more times. The rearrangement uses TRBV20-1 and TRBJ2-5, with 11 bases that match TRBD2. The trim removed 5 bases at V and 5 bases at J, leaving 7 bases unmatched. Germline lookup yields CDR1 DFQATT and CDR2 SNEGSKA (reference sequence). This CDR3 region has 14 residues. CDR3: CSAFSGGAGETQYF. CDR3 DNA: TGCAGTGCTTTTAGCGGGGGGGCCGGTGAGACCCAGTACTTC.

In this sample, this clonotype turned up many times. This rearrangement joins TRBV7-8 to TRBJ1-4; maybe TRBD1 (5 bases). The CDR3 has 14 amino acids. The V and J ends lost 1 base and 10 bases respectively, with 13 bases between them. Germline V gives CDR1 SGHVS, CDR2 FQNEAQ. The CDR3 spells CASSLGGRDAKLFF. CDR3 DNA sequence: TGTGCCAGCAGCTTAGGGGGCAGGGACGCAAAACTGTTTTTT.

This clonotype was recorded many times. J is TRBJ2-7 and V is TRBV20-1, with D uncertain. The germline gives CDR1 DFQATT, CDR2 SNEGSKA (reference sequence). This CDR3 is 12 amino acids long. Trimming stripped 0 bases from V and 3 bases from J, with 6 bases between. In nucleotides, the CDR3 is TGCAGTGCTAGAGATCCAGGCTACGAGCAGTACTTC. Its translation is CSARDPGYEQYF.

Ten or more counts support this clonotype. The CDR3 spells CASSLTVGQGYQPQHF. The CDR3 DNA is TGTGCCAGCAGCTTAACTGTGGGACAGGGGTATCAGCCCCAGCATTTT. The chain is built from TRBV5-6 and TRBJ1-5; 10 bases match TRBD1. Germline V gene sequence: CDR1 SGHDT, CDR2 YYEEEE. J gave up 5 bases and V 2 bases, and 7 bases lay outside the gene matches. CDR3 length: 16 amino acids.

This clonotype was detected many times. The chain has TRBV12-3 or TRBV12-4 and TRBJ1-1; maybe TRBD1 (5 bases). The CDR3 has 14 residues. Trimming removed 6 bases from V and 0 bases from J, with 11 bases in between. CDR3 bases: TGTGCCAGCAGCTCCGGGACGGTGAACACTGAAGCTTTCTTT. Translation: CASSSGTVNTEAFF.

This clonotype showed up many times. The CDR3 DNA reads TGTGCCAGCAGCGTCCTGCAGAACGCCTATAATTCACCCCTCCACTTT. Translating gives CASSVLQNAYNSPLHF. The rearrangement uses TRBV9 and TRBJ1-6; D is unresolved. Germline loops: CDR1 SGDLS, CDR2 YYNGEE. CDR3 length equals 16 residues. Trimming left V 2 bases short and J 2 bases short, with 11 bases between.

This chain links TRBV12-3 or TRBV12-4 with TRBJ2-2; tentatively, D is TRBD2 (6 bases). CDR3 length: 14 amino acids. Trimming took 7 bases from V and 7 from J, leaving 16 bases between them. The CDR3 region has the DNA TGTGCCAGCACCCCGGGGGTTGGGGGCGGGGAGCTGTTTTTT. This translates into CASTPGVGGGELFF.

There are many counts of this clonotype. This chain links TRBV5-1 with TRBJ2-2; D not certain. This CDR3 spans 13 amino acids. Per germline, CDR1 SGHRS and CDR2 YFSETQ. Trimming shortened V by 4 bases and J by 1 base, and 5 bases separated the two germline ends. CDR3 in DNA: TGCGCCAGCAGCCCCAGGAACACCGGGGAGCTGTTTTTT. It encodes CASSPRNTGELFF.

The chain uses TRBV20-1 and TRBJ2-2; D might be TRBD1 (5 bases). The CDR3 is 15 residues long. CDR1 DFQATT and CDR2 SNEGSKA come from the germline V gene (reference sequence). The CDR3 reads CSVEDAGLGAGELFF. The CDR3 DNA sequence: TGCAGCGTTGAAGACGCCGGGCTAGGGGCCGGGGAGCTGTTTTTT.